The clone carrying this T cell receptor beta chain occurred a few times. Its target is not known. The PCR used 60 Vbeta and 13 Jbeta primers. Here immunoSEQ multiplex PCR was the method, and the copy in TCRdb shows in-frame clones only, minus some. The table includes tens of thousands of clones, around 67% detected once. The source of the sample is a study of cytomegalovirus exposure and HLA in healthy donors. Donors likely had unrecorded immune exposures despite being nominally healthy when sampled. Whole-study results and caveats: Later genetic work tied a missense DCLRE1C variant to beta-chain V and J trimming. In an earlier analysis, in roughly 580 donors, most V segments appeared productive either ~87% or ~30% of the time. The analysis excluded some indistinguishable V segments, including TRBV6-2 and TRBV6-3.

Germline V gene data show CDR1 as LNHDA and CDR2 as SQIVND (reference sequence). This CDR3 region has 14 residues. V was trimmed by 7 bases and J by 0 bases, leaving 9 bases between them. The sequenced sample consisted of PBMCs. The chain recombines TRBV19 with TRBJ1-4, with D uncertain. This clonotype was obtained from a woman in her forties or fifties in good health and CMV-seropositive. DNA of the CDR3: TGTGCCAGTACGAACTCCCCAACTAATGAAAAACTGTTTTTT. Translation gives CASTNSPTNEKLFF.